These T cell receptor beta chains were read from a single sample in a study of T cell responses to AZD1222 COVID-19 vaccine. The method was immunoSEQ multiplex PCR; TCRdb's version includes in-frame clones alone and lacks a portion of them. The sample records around 130,000 clones, around 90% being singletons. The sample here was peripheral blood, taken 28 days after the second AZD1222 dose. All receptors derive from an adult who received the AZD1222 COVID-19 vaccine. CDR3s include the opening cysteine and the closing phenylalanine or tryptophan. Each record gives: J gene, V gene, D gene, clone size, CDR3 DNA, CDR3 protein. The D gene is left open where the match is weak. Clone sizes are given selectively: once, few, many, or a class where the clone is expanded.

>TRBJ2-2|TRBV19|NA|NA
TGTGCCAGTAGTATCCATAACAGGGCCACCGGGGAGCTGTTTTTT
CASSIHNRATGELFF
>TRBJ2-1|TRBV5-4|NA|NA
TGTGCCAGCAGCACAACTAGTCGTGAGCAGTTCTTC
CASSTTSREQFF
>TRBJ1-2|TRBV27|TRBD1|NA
TGTGCCAGCAGATCTCCGGGGACAGGGCCCTATGGCTACACCTTC
CASRSPGTGPYGYTF
>TRBJ1-5|TRBV12-3/TRBV12-4|NA|NA
TGTGCCAGCAGACAATATAGCAATCAGCCCCAGCATTTT
CASRQYSNQPQHF
>TRBJ1-1|TRBV11-2|NA|NA
TGTGCCAGCAGTTCACAGGGTTTTGACACTGAAGCTTTCTTT
CASSSQGFDTEAFF
>TRBJ1-1|TRBV7-9|NA|NA
TGTGCCAGCAGCTTATCCGGACCCCGCGGTGAAGCTTTCTTT
CASSLSGPRGEAFF
>TRBJ2-3|TRBV19|TRBD1|NA
TGTGCCAGTACCTACGGACAGGGCCCATATACGCAGTATTTT
CASTYGQGPYTQYF
>TRBJ2-3|TRBV24-1|NA|NA
TGTGCCACCAGTGATCCCCGGATCACAGATACGCAGTATTTT
CATSDPRITDTQYF
>TRBJ1-4|TRBV27|TRBD1|NA
TGTGCCAGCACCTCTCGGACAGGGGTCGAAAAACTGTTTTTT
CASTSRTGVEKLFF
>TRBJ1-5|TRBV11-3|NA|NA
TGTGCCAGCAGCCCATGTCCCCGGACACCAAATCAGCCCCAGCATTTT
CASSPCPRTPNQPQHF
>TRBJ1-4|TRBV6-5|TRBD1|NA
TGTGCCAGCAGTACGGGACAGATCAATGAAAAACTGTTTTTT
CASSTGQINEKLFF
>TRBJ1-1|TRBV3-1/TRBV3-2|TRBD1|NA
TGTGCCAGCAGCCAAGATGGTCGAGACAGGGTAAGGGGGACTGAAGCTTTCTTT
CASSQDGRDRVRGTEAFF
>TRBJ1-5|TRBV4-1|TRBD1|once
TGCGCCAGCAGCGAACAGGGGACAGACAATCAGCCCCAGCATTTT
CASSEQGTDNQPQHF
>TRBJ2-1|TRBV6-2/TRBV6-3|TRBD2|NA
TGTGCCAGCAGTTTTATAGCGGGAGTCAATGAGCAGTTCTTC
CASSFIAGVNEQFF
>TRBJ2-1|TRBV29-1|NA|NA
TGCAGCGTTGAAGGCCTAGATGAGAATGAGCAGTTCTTC
CSVEGLDENEQFF
>TRBJ1-5|TRBV4-2|NA|once
TGTGCCAGCAGCCAAGATAATGGTCAGCCCCAGCATTTT
CASSQDNGQPQHF
>TRBJ1-6|TRBV10-3|NA|NA
TGTGCCATCAGCCCAAGGTCCCGCACCAATAATTCACCCCTCCACTTT
CAISPRSRTNNSPLHF
>TRBJ1-1|TRBV7-9|NA|NA
TGTGCCAGCAGCGCGAGTCTTGGAGCTTTCTTT
CASSASLGAFF
>TRBJ1-1|TRBV24-1|NA|NA
TGTGCCACCAGTGATCCTGGACAGACTGAAGCTTTCTTT
CATSDPGQTEAFF
>TRBJ2-2|TRBV7-8|NA|NA
TGTGCCAGCAGCGTCCGGGCCGGGCCCGGGGAGCTGTTTTTT
CASSVRAGPGELFF
>TRBJ1-2|TRBV10-2|NA|NA
TGCGCCAGCAGTGAGACGGGCACCTCGGGCTACACCTTC
CASSETGTSGYTF
>TRBJ1-2|TRBV11-3|NA|NA
TGTGCCAGCAGCTTGGGGACCGGGACAACGTATGGCTACACCTTC
CASSLGTGTTYGYTF
>TRBJ1-2|TRBV19|NA|NA
TGTGCCAGTCAAAAAAGGGTAGGCTCCGGGGAAGGCTACACCTTC
CASQKRVGSGEGYTF
>TRBJ1-2|TRBV30|NA|once
TGTGCCTGGAGTGTATTTGATGGCTACACCTTC
CAWSVFDGYTF
>TRBJ2-3|TRBV3-1/TRBV3-2|TRBD1|once
TGTGCCAGCAGCCAAAAGGGGGCAGATCACGCAGATACGCAGTATTTT
CASSQKGADHADTQYF
>TRBJ2-5|TRBV27|TRBD1|NA
TGTGCCAGCAGTCCTAGGGGGACAGGGCAAGAGACCCAGTACTTC
CASSPRGTGQETQYF
>TRBJ1-2|TRBV11-3|TRBD1|NA
TGTGCCAGCAGCTTAGGACAGGGGGCTAGTGGCTACACCTTC
CASSLGQGASGYTF
>TRBJ2-3|TRBV7-3|NA|NA
TGTGCCAGCAGCTTAAATTGGGGGGATACGCAGTATTTT
CASSLNWGDTQYF
>TRBJ1-1|TRBV10-1|NA|NA
TGCGCCACCTTTGTCCTGGGGAGCACTGAAGCTTTCTTT
CATFVLGSTEAFF
>TRBJ1-1|TRBV11-3|NA|NA
TGTGCCAGCAGCGGAGGGGTAGGCACTGAAGCTTTCTTT
CASSGGVGTEAFF
>TRBJ1-1|TRBV18|TRBD1|NA
TGTGCCAGCTCACCCCCGGACAGGGCCCAAGCTTTCTTT
CASSPPDRAQAFF
>TRBJ1-3|TRBV6-6|TRBD1|NA
TGTGCCAGCAGCCGGGACAGGTCTGGAAACACCATATATTTT
CASSRDRSGNTIYF
>TRBJ1-1|TRBV6-5|NA|NA
TGTGCCAGCCGACAGGCCCACACTGAAGCTTTCTTT
CASRQAHTEAFF
>TRBJ1-5|TRBV19|NA|NA
TGTGCCAGTGTACAGGTGGGGTATAGCAATCAGCCCCAGCATTTT
CASVQVGYSNQPQHF
>TRBJ1-5|TRBV5-6|NA|NA
TGTGCCAGCAGCTTAAAAGGCCAAAATCAGCCCCAGCATTTT
CASSLKGQNQPQHF
>TRBJ2-5|TRBV6-5|NA|NA
TGTGCCAGCAGTTACGGGTTCGGCGGGGTGGAAGAGACCCAGTACTTC
CASSYGFGGVEETQYF
>TRBJ1-6|TRBV15|NA|NA
TGTGCCACCAGCAGAGATCGAGGCGGATCCTCTTCACCCCTCCACTTT
CATSRDRGGSSSPLHF
>TRBJ1-2|TRBV7-9|NA|NA
TGTGCCAGCAGCTTAGATTCCGGGGCTGGCTACACCTTC
CASSLDSGAGYTF
>TRBJ1-2|TRBV10-3|TRBD1|NA
TGTGCCATCAGCACCGGGACAGCTAACTATGGCTACACCTTC
CAISTGTANYGYTF
>TRBJ2-2|TRBV2|NA|NA
TGTGCCACCTCTACCCGGATGCAGAGAACCGGGGAGCTGTTTTTT
CATSTRMQRTGELFF
>TRBJ2-2|TRBV7-2|TRBD1|NA
TGTGCCAGCAGCTTATCCGGGACAGGGGCCGGGGAGCTGTTTTTT
CASSLSGTGAGELFF
>TRBJ2-2|TRBV5-1|TRBD1|NA
TGCGCCAGCAGCTCTTTCCGGGACAGGGGGGGAACCGGGGAGCTGTTTTTT
CASSSFRDRGGTGELFF
>TRBJ2-7|TRBV30|TRBD1|NA
TGTGCCTGGAGGACCGGGGACAGGGTGGCGTACTTC
CAWRTGDRVAYF
>TRBJ2-2|TRBV9|NA|NA
TGTGCCAGCAGCGTGAAGGGACCTTATAATAACACCGGGGAGCTGTTTTTT
CASSVKGPYNNTGELFF
>TRBJ2-5|TRBV4-2|NA|NA
TGTGCCAGCAGCCAAGGAACAGGGCCCGAGACCCAGTACTTC
CASSQGTGPETQYF
>TRBJ1-1|TRBV30|NA|NA
TGTGCCTGGAGTGGTCAGGGAGCTGAAGCTTTTTTT
CAWSGQGAEAFF
>TRBJ2-1|TRBV3-1/TRBV3-2|NA|NA
TGTGCCAGCAGCCAAGCTCTCAATGAGCAGTTCTTC
CASSQALNEQFF
>TRBJ1-5|TRBV6-1|NA|NA
TGTGCCAGCAGTGAAGTGTCAGGGCCCGGCAATCAGCCCCAGCATTTT
CASSEVSGPGNQPQHF
>TRBJ1-1|TRBV11-2|TRBD1|NA
TGTGCCAGCAGTTTAATGGGACAGGGAAACACTGAAGCTTTCTTT
CASSLMGQGNTEAFF
>TRBJ2-2|TRBV5-1|TRBD2|NA
TGCGCCAGCAGCTTCCCAGCGGGGGGGATGAGCACCGGGGAGCTGTTTTTT
CASSFPAGGMSTGELFF
>TRBJ1-2|TRBV24-1|TRBD1|NA
TGTGCCACCAGGGGGGACAGGGAGAACTATGGCTACACCTTC
CATRGDRENYGYTF
>TRBJ1-1|TRBV3-1/TRBV3-2|NA|NA
TGTGCCAGCAGCCGAAGTCAGTTGAACACTGAAGCTTTCTTT
CASSRSQLNTEAFF
>TRBJ2-5|TRBV13|TRBD2|NA
TGTGCCAGCAGCTTGGGGCGGGGGGACCAAGAGACCCAGTACTTC
CASSLGRGDQETQYF
>TRBJ2-1|TRBV3-1/TRBV3-2|NA|NA
TGTGCCAGCAGCCAAGAAGCAGGGGGGGCCTACAATGAGCAGTTCTTC
CASSQEAGGAYNEQFF
>TRBJ2-5|TRBV2|NA|NA
TGTGCCAGCAGTGACATCGAAGAGACCCAGTACTTC
CASSDIEETQYF
>TRBJ1-2|TRBV11-3|NA|NA
TGTGCCAGCAGCCTACAGGGTGGCTATGGCTACACCTTC
CASSLQGGYGYTF
>TRBJ1-2|TRBV7-9|NA|NA
TGTGCCAGCAGCGTAGCCACAGGTAACTATGGCTACACCTTC
CASSVATGNYGYTF
>TRBJ2-1|TRBV5-1|NA|NA
TGCGCCAGCAGCGTTGCCGGGCCCCAAACCGATGAGCAGTTCTTC
CASSVAGPQTDEQFF
>TRBJ1-3|TRBV7-2|NA|NA
TGTGCCAGCAGCCTGGGACCATTCAGCTCTGGAAACACCATATATTTT
CASSLGPFSSGNTIYF